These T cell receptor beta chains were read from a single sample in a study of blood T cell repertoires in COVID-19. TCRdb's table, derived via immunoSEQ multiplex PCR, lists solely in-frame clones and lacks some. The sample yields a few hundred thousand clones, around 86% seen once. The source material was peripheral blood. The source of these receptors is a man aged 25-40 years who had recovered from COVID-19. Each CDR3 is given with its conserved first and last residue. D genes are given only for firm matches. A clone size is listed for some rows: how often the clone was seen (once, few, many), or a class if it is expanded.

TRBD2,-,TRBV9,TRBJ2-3,CASSVTSGGYTDTQYF,TGTGCCAGCAGCGTAACTAGCGGGGGCTACACAGATACGCAGTATTTT
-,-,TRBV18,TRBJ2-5,CASSLTGLQETQYF,TGTGCCAGCTCACTCACAGGGCTCCAAGAGACCCAGTACTTC
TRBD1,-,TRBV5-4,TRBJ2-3,CASSSGGSTDTQYF,TGTGCCAGCAGCTCAGGGGGTTCGACAGATACGCAGTATTTT
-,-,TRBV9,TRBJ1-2,CASSVGRADYGYTF,TGTGCCAGCAGCGTAGGCAGGGCCGACTATGGCTACACCTTC
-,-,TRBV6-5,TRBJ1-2,CASSYSTGTSNYGYTF,TGTGCCAGCAGTTACTCGACAGGAACCTCTAACTATGGCTACACCTTC
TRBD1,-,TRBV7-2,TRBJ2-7,CASSSEEGTGPSEQYF,TGTGCCAGCAGCTCCGAGGAGGGGACAGGGCCTTCCGAGCAGTACTTC
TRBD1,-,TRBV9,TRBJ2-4,CASSDGQGQKSIQYF,TGTGCCAGCAGCGATGGACAGGGGCAAAAAAGCATTCAGTACTTC
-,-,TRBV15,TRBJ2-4,CATSRRQAHGADIQYF,TGTGCCACCAGCAGACGACAGGCGCATGGAGCGGACATTCAGTACTTC
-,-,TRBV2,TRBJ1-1,CASSGQTEAFF,TGTGCCAGCAGTGGACAGACTGAAGCTTTCTTT
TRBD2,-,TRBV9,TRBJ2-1,CASSVTSGGAYEQFF,TGTGCCAGCAGCGTAACCAGCGGGGGGGCATACGAGCAGTTCTTC
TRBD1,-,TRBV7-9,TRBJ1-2,CASSFTGDNYGYTF,TGTGCCAGCAGCTTTACAGGGGATAACTATGGCTACACCTTC
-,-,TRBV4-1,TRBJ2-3,CASSQVGGRVTDTQYF,TGCGCCAGCAGCCAAGTTGGCGGAAGAGTAACAGATACGCAGTATTTT
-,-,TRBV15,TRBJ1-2,CATSSSRTAGYTF,TGTGCCACCAGCAGTTCCAGGACTGCTGGCTACACCTTC
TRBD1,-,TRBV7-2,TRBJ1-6,CASSALDRAHF,TGTGCCAGCAGCGCCCTGGACAGGGCACACTTT
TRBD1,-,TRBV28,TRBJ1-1,CASSVGAGGLTEAFF,TGTGCCAGCAGCGTAGGGGCAGGGGGCTTAACTGAAGCTTTCTTT
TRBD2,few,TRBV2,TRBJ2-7,CASRPPGLVPEQYF,TGTGCCAGCAGGCCCCCGGGACTAGTTCCCGAGCAGTACTTC
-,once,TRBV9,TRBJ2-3,CASSVAQVRGADTQYF,TGTGCCAGCAGCGTAGCCCAAGTGCGGGGAGCAGATACGCAGTATTTT
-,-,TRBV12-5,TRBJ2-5,CASGLALAATQYF,TGTGCTAGTGGTTTGGCCCTAGCTGCGACCCAGTACTTC
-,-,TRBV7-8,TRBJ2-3,CASSAGGTDTQYF,TGTGCCAGCAGCGCGGGCGGCACAGATACGCAGTATTTT
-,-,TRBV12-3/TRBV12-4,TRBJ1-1,CASQQGLNTEAFF,TGTGCCAGTCAACAGGGACTGAACACTGAAGCTTTCTTT
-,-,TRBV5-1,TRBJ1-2,CASSFIPAGGDIYGYTF,TGCGCCAGCAGCTTCATCCCCGCCGGGGGAGATATCTATGGCTACACCTTC
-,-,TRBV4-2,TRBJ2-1,CASSPRSDSYNEQFF,TGTGCCAGCAGCCCGAGGTCCGACTCCTACAATGAGCAGTTCTTC
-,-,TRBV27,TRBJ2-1,CASSLAGPYNEQFF,TGTGCCAGCAGTTTAGCAGGGCCCTACAATGAGCAGTTCTTC
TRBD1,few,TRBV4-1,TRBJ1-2,CASSHWTGEYYGYTF,TGCGCCAGCAGCCACTGGACAGGGGAATACTATGGCTACACCTTC
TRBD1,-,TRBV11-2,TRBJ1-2,CASSLSGTGGYGYTF,TGTGCCAGCAGCTTAAGTGGGACAGGGGGCTATGGCTACACCTTC
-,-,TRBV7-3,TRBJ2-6,CASSLMASATGANVLTF,TGTGCCAGCAGCTTAATGGCTAGCGCCACGGGGGCCAACGTCCTGACTTTC
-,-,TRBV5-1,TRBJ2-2,CASSSPGAAGELFF,TGCGCCAGCAGCTCTCCTGGGGCGGCCGGGGAGCTGTTTTTT
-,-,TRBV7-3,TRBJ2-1,CASSLTVYNEQFF,TGTGCCAGCAGCTTAACTGTATACAATGAGCAGTTCTTC
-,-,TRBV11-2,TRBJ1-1,CASSLVPGVNTEAFF,TGTGCCAGCAGCTTAGTGCCGGGTGTGAACACTGAAGCTTTCTTT
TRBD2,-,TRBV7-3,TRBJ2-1,CASSPYSGDYNEQFF,TGTGCCAGCAGCCCATATAGCGGGGACTACAATGAGCAGTTCTTC
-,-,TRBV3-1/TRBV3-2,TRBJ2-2,CASSQEYYGGELFF,TGTGCCAGCAGCCAAGAGTACTACGGCGGGGAGCTGTTTTTT
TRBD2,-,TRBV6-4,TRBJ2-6,CATILKVSGASSGANVLTF,TGTGCCACCATACTTAAGGTCAGCGGGGCCAGCTCTGGGGCCAACGTCCTGACTTTC
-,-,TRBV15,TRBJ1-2,CATSRDRGAGGYTF,TGTGCCACCAGCAGAGATCGGGGGGCCGGTGGCTACACCTTC
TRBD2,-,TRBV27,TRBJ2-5,CASRGTSGGNQETQYF,TGTGCCAGCCGGGGGACTAGCGGGGGGAACCAAGAGACCCAGTACTTC
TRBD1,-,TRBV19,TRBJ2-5,CASSDGQGRETQYF,TGTGCCAGTAGTGACGGACAGGGTCGAGAGACCCAGTACTTC
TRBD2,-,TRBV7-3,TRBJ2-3,CASSLIGLAGGTDTQYF,TGTGCCAGCAGCTTAATAGGCCTAGCGGGGGGCACAGATACGCAGTATTTT
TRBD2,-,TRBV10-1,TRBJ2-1,CASSPGTSGNRARNEQFF,TGCGCCAGCAGCCCCGGGACTAGCGGCAACCGGGCTCGGAATGAGCAGTTCTTC
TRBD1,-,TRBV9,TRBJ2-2,CASSVVGQGTGELFF,TGTGCCAGCAGCGTAGTGGGACAGGGGACCGGGGAGCTGTTTTTT
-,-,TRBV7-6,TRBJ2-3,CASSSQLSGQPTDTQYF,TGTGCCAGCAGCTCCCAGTTATCGGGACAACCCACAGATACGCAGTATTTT
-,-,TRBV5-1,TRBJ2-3,CASSLEQGGTDTQYF,TGCGCCAGCAGCTTGGAACAGGGCGGGACAGATACGCAGTATTTT
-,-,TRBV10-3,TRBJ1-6,CAISEVTGYLHF,TGTGCCATCAGTGAGGTGACAGGCTACCTCCACTTT
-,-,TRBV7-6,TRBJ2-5,CASSREETQYF,TGTGCCAGCAGCCGAGAGGAGACCCAGTACTTC
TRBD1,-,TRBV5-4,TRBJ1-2,CASSPTGGRIYGYTF,TGTGCCAGCAGCCCAACAGGGGGCAGAATCTATGGCTACACCTTC
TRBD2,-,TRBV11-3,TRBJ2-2,CASARGGGNTGELFF,TGTGCCAGCGCGCGGGGGGGAGGGAACACCGGGGAGCTGTTTTTT
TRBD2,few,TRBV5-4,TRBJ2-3,CASSLARVSGGVSTDTQYF,TGTGCCAGCAGCTTGGCCCGAGTTAGCGGGGGCGTCTCGACAGATACGCAGTATTTT
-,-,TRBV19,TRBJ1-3,CASGTRASGNTIYF,TGTGCCAGTGGAACCAGGGCTTCTGGAAACACCATATATTTT
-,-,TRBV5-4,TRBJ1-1,CASSLVGQGSTEAFF,TGTGCCAGCAGCTTGGTCGGTCAGGGGAGCACTGAAGCTTTCTTT
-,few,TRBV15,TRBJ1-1,CATSRKGDTEAFF,TGTGCCACCAGCAGGAAGGGGGACACTGAAGCTTTCTTT